These T cell receptor beta chains were read from a single sample in a study of OX40 agonist ivuxolimab in advanced cancers. Clones were read by immunoSEQ multiplex PCR, and TCRdb kept only the in-frame ones, dropping some. Seen here are approximately 77,000 clones, 92% observed once, and the top ten hold approximately 10%. The input for sequencing was CD4+ or CD8+ T cells sorted from blood, taken in a trial of the OX40 agonist ivuxolimab. The receptors originated from an adult with an advanced solid tumor such as melanoma, head and neck, liver or kidney cancer. Both conserved end residues are part of each CDR3. Fields, in order: J gene, D gene, V gene, clone size, CDR3 DNA, CDR3 protein. A D gene is named only where the DNA matches it firmly. Part of the rows lack a size; the others show once, few, many or a class for expanded clones.

TRBJ2-1 | TRBD2 | TRBV7-9 | . | TGTGCCAGCAGCTCTAGCGGGGGGGCCTCGAGCTCCTACAATGAGCAGTTCTTC | CASSSSGGASSSYNEQFF
TRBJ1-2 | TRBD1 | TRBV9 | . | TGTGCCAGCAGCGAACCGGGACAGGGACCCGGCTATGGCTACACCTTC | CASSEPGQGPGYGYTF
TRBJ2-1 | TRBD2 | TRBV2 | . | TGTGCCAGCACCCCCGGACTAGCGGGGACCTCCCTACGGAATGAGCAGTTCTTC | CASTPGLAGTSLRNEQFF
TRBJ2-7 | TRBD2 | TRBV7-9 | . | TGTGCCAGCAGCTATTTGGGACTAGCGAGCTACGAGCAGTACTTC | CASSYLGLASYEQYF
TRBJ1-3 | TRBD1 | TRBV19 | . | TGTGCCAGTAGTGTGACAGGGGAGAGTGGAAACACCATATATTTT | CASSVTGESGNTIYF
TRBJ2-7 | . | TRBV9 | . | TGTGCCAGCAGCGTGTCGGGGGAGGCCTACGAGCAGTACTTC | CASSVSGEAYEQYF
TRBJ1-2 | . | TRBV5-5 | . | TGTGCCAGCAGCGGGGTCAACTATGGCTACACCTTC | CASSGVNYGYTF
TRBJ1-3 | TRBD1 | TRBV6-5 | . | TGTGCCAGCAGTTACTCGACAGGGTGGGGAAACACCATATATTTT | CASSYSTGWGNTIYF
TRBJ2-7 | . | TRBV9 | . | TGTGCCAGCAGCACGGACGGGAGCTCCTACGAGCAGTACTTC | CASSTDGSSYEQYF
TRBJ1-1 | . | TRBV19 | once | TGTGCCAGTAGTTATAACCAGGGCATTGAAGCTTTCTTT | CASSYNQGIEAFF
TRBJ2-2 | . | TRBV6-5 | . | TGTGCCACGTCGGGGGAGAACACCGGGGAGCTGTTTTTT | CATSGENTGELFF
TRBJ2-5 | TRBD2 | TRBV4-2 | . | TGTGCCAGCAGCCAAGAAGGAGAGGCGGGGGGGGTCCAAGAGACCCAGTACTTC | CASSQEGEAGGVQETQYF
TRBJ2-7 | . | TRBV9 | . | TGTGCCAGCAGCGTCGAAGGGCTAGGGGTCCGTGGCGAGCAGTACTTC | CASSVEGLGVRGEQYF
TRBJ1-1 | . | TRBV5-4 | . | TGTGCCAGCAGCATCAAGGTAGGGCTCCAAATGAACACTGAAGCTTTCTTT | CASSIKVGLQMNTEAFF
TRBJ1-5 | . | TRBV2 | . | TGTGCCAGCAGTGAAGAGGGTAGCAATCAGCCCCAGCATTTT | CASSEEGSNQPQHF
TRBJ1-5 | . | TRBV13 | . | TGTGCCAGCAGCTTAGGCAGAACGGACCTGGGACAGCCCCAGCATTTT | CASSLGRTDLGQPQHF
TRBJ2-7 | . | TRBV5-4 | . | TGTGCCAGCAGCTTCCGCGGAAGCTCCTACGAGCAGTACTTC | CASSFRGSSYEQYF
TRBJ1-1 | . | TRBV5-6 | . | TGTGCCAGCAGCGGGTGGACGGTGAACACTGAAGCTTTCTTT | CASSGWTVNTEAFF
TRBJ2-7 | . | TRBV6-1 | . | TGTGCCAGCAGTGAATTTGACAGTAGTAGTTACGAGCAGTACTTC | CASSEFDSSSYEQYF
TRBJ1-1 | TRBD1 | TRBV29-1 | . | TGCAGCGGCCGACAGGGGATGTGGACTGAAGCTTTCTTT | CSGRQGMWTEAFF
TRBJ1-4 | TRBD1 | TRBV6-7 | . | TGTGCCAGCAGCCTCGACAGGGTTTGGCCTAATGAAAAACTGTTTTTT | CASSLDRVWPNEKLFF
TRBJ2-7 | TRBD1 | TRBV19 | . | TGTGCCAGTAGTTTTCGACAGGGAGACTACGAGCAGTACTTC | CASSFRQGDYEQYF
TRBJ2-3 | . | TRBV27 | . | TGTGCCAGCGGCCCTTGGGGGAGCACAGATACGCAGTATTTT | CASGPWGSTDTQYF
TRBJ2-5 | . | TRBV7-9 | . | TGTGCCAGCAGTCGTCGAGGGGGGCAAGAGACCCAGTACTTC | CASSRRGGQETQYF
TRBJ2-7 | . | TRBV7-7 | . | TGTGCCAGCAGCCCATTGTGGGCCCCCTACGAGCAGTACTTC | CASSPLWAPYEQYF
TRBJ1-4 | TRBD1 | TRBV9 | . | TGTGCCAGCAGCGGGACAGGGCCCGGAAAACTGTTTTTT | CASSGTGPGKLFF
TRBJ2-1 | . | TRBV4-1 | . | TGCGCCAGCAGCCAAGACAGGAGCTCCTACAATGAGCAGTTCTTC | CASSQDRSSYNEQFF
TRBJ1-1 | . | TRBV13 | few | TGTGCCAGCAGCGACATGAACACTGAAGCTTTCTTT | CASSDMNTEAFF
TRBJ2-5 | TRBD2 | TRBV5-1 | once | TGCGCCAGCAGCAGGTGGCGGGGGGGAGATTTGGAGACCCAGTACTTC | CASSRWRGGDLETQYF
TRBJ1-5 | . | TRBV27 | few | TGTGCCAGCAGTTCAACATTTTCCGGTCAGCCCCAGCATTTT | CASSSTFSGQPQHF
TRBJ2-7 | . | TRBV19 | . | TGTGCCAGTACCGCGGGACACACCTACGAGCAGTACTTC | CASTAGHTYEQYF
TRBJ1-4 | . | TRBV11-2 | once | TGTGCCAGCAAAGTAGAGTGGGGGATTAATGAAAAACTGTTTTTT | CASKVEWGINEKLFF
TRBJ2-1 | . | TRBV27 | few | TGTGCCAGCAGTTTCGGAAAGATCTACAATGAGCAGTTCTTC | CASSFGKIYNEQFF
TRBJ1-2 | TRBD1 | TRBV9 | . | TGTGCCAGCAGCGGCGGACAGGGGGCTTATAACTATGGCTACACCTTC | CASSGGQGAYNYGYTF
TRBJ1-4 | TRBD1 | TRBV7-8 | . | TGTGCCAGCAGCTACTCCCACGGGACAGATAATGAAAAACTGTTTTTT | CASSYSHGTDNEKLFF
TRBJ2-2 | . | TRBV29-1 | . | TGCAGCGTTTTCAAACCGGGCACCGGGGAGCTGTTTTTT | CSVFKPGTGELFF
TRBJ1-3 | . | TRBV4-1 | . | TGCGCCAGCAGCCAAGTGGGGGGGTCTGGAAACACCATATATTTT | CASSQVGGSGNTIYF
TRBJ1-5 | . | TRBV28 | . | TGTGCCAGCAGTCATCTGGACACCCTGGGAAATCAGCCCCAGCATTTT | CASSHLDTLGNQPQHF
TRBJ2-5 | . | TRBV7-3 | . | TGTGCCAGCAGCTCCCTTCCCGGGATAGAGACCCAGTACTTC | CASSSLPGIETQYF
TRBJ2-1 | TRBD1 | TRBV27 | . | TGTGCCAGCAGTTTGGGGGCAGGGGGCTACAATGAGCAGTTCTTC | CASSLGAGGYNEQFF
TRBJ2-1 | . | TRBV11-2 | . | TGTGCCAGCAGCTTTAGTCCATATGGGTCGGCGACCTACAATGAGCAGTTCTTC | CASSFSPYGSATYNEQFF
TRBJ1-3 | . | TRBV27 | . | TGTGCCAGCAGCCCCAAGGGCTGGGGAACAGGAAACACCATATATTTT | CASSPKGWGTGNTIYF
TRBJ2-7 | TRBD1 | TRBV6-1 | . | TGTGCCAGCAGCGTTGGGACAGCCTTTACCTACGAGCAGTACTTC | CASSVGTAFTYEQYF
TRBJ1-2 | TRBD1 | TRBV19 | once | TGTGCCAGTAGTCCAGACAGGGCCTACTATGGCTACACCTTC | CASSPDRAYYGYTF
TRBJ1-5 | . | TRBV19 | . | TGTGCCAGTAGTATAGCCGGGGGGCCACAACAGCCCCAGCATTTT | CASSIAGGPQQPQHF
TRBJ2-5 | . | TRBV13 | . | TGTGCCAGCAGCACCCGGGGCCAGGGTTTTGAGACCCAGTACTTC | CASSTRGQGFETQYF
TRBJ1-5 | . | TRBV18 | . | TGTGCCAGCTCACCAGGGTCTGGGGTCCAGCCCCAGCATTTT | CASSPGSGVQPQHF
TRBJ2-7 | . | TRBV7-9 | once | TGTGCCAGCAGCTTCGCAGGGAGTTCCTACGAGCAGTACTTC | CASSFAGSSYEQYF
TRBJ1-6 | . | TRBV10-2 | . | TGCGCCAGCAGTGAGTCGACTCTAGTTTGGGCAGGAGCCCTCCACTTT | CASSESTLVWAGALHF